The next 13 T cell receptor beta chains were all read from a single sample in a study of identical twins. A single record per CDR3 protein comes from TCRdb applying MiXCR to the 5' RACE reads. This table has hundreds of thousands of distinct CDR3 sequences, roughly 6.6% appearing once. This sample was also put to use in a study of yellow fever vaccine responses in identical twins.

The material sequenced was PBMCs. These receptors all stem from a woman between 18 and 29 years old in good health.

The sample holds a few counts of this clonotype. This chain connects TRBV12-3 or TRBV12-4 to TRBJ1-1; 7 nucleotides line up with TRBD1. The CDR3 extends over 14 amino acids. Germline trimming cut 5 bases from V and 4 bases from J; bases unmatched to any gene: 7. CDR3 region: CASSPGQVRTEAFF. The CDR3 DNA reads TGTGCCAGCAGTCCCGGACAGGTCCGCACTGAAGCTTTCTTT.

This clonotype was counted only a few times. The chain is built from TRBV6-1 and TRBJ1-4; 9 nucleotides match TRBD1. Germline V gives CDR1 MNHNS, CDR2 SASEGT. The junction had 10 bases not matched to a gene; V was cut back by 3 bases and J by 8 bases. This CDR3 has 16 residues. As DNA, the CDR3 is TGTGCCAGCAGTGAGGGACAGGGTAGAATGGTGGAAAAACTGTTTTTT. Translation gives CASSEGQGRMVEKLFF.

This clonotype was recorded at least ten times. V usage is TRBV24-1 and J usage is TRBJ1-2; 7 bases match TRBD1. Germline values: CDR1 KGHDR, CDR2 SFDVKD. The CDR3 is made up of 14 amino acids. Germline trimming cut 2 bases from V and 3 bases from J; bases unmatched to any gene: 2. In DNA form, the CDR3 reads TGTGCCACCAGTGATTACGACAGGGACTATGGCTACACCTTC. Protein: CATSDYDRDYGYTF.

This clonotype was counted between two and nine times. V usage is TRBV5-1 and J usage is TRBJ2-2; D is undetermined. This CDR3 contains 16 residues. Trimming shortened V by 1 base and J by 0 bases, and 10 bases separated the two germline ends. CDR1 is SGHRS, CDR2 YFSETQ, per germline. CDR3 residues: CASSLIPGTNTGELFF. As DNA, the CDR3 is TGCGCCAGCAGCTTGATTCCAGGAACGAACACCGGGGAGCTGTTTTTT.

This clonotype has more than one count but fewer than ten. The V gene is TRBV6-2 or TRBV6-3, the J gene TRBJ2-3, with D maybe TRBD1 (6 bases). This CDR3 is built from 17 residues. V lost 2 bases and J lost 0, with 15 bases in between. Germline loops: CDR1 MNHEY, CDR2 SVGEGT. CDR3 DNA: TGTGCCAGCAGTTACGGTTTTGGGGGCTCTAGCACAGATACGCAGTATTTT. It yields the protein CASSYGFGGSSTDTQYF.

This clonotype was seen a handful of times. The J gene is TRBJ2-6, the V gene TRBV7-3; TRBD1 matches 7 bases. Germline lookup yields CDR1 SGHTA and CDR2 FQGTGA. The CDR3 sequence is 15 residues long. The V and J ends lost 5 bases and 1 base, in that order; junction bases with no gene match: 2. The DNA for the CDR3 is TGTGCCAGCAGCGCCAGGGGGTCTGGGGCCAACGTCCTGACTTTC. As protein: CASSARGSGANVLTF.

This clonotype has more than one count but fewer than ten. This chain uses TRBV15 with TRBJ2-2; D is unresolved. Per the germline V gene, CDR1 is LNHNV and CDR2 is YYDKDF (reference sequence). The CDR3 is 14 residues long. V was trimmed by 5 bases and J by 0 bases, leaving 7 bases between them. CDR3 sequence reads: CATSVGPNTGELFF. The CDR3 DNA is TGTGCCACCAGCGTGGGTCCGAACACCGGGGAGCTGTTTTTT.

This chain connects TRBV5-5 to TRBJ1-1, with a tentative D call TRBD1 (5 bases). The CDR3 runs to 15 residues. Germline V gene lookup returns CDR1 SGHKS and CDR2 YYEKEE (reference sequence). V shed 3 bases and J shed 5 bases, with 17 bases lying between them. The CDR3 region is CASSWTGAQATEAFF. The DNA of the CDR3 is TGTGCCAGCAGCTGGACCGGGGCCCAGGCTACTGAAGCTTTCTTT.

The sample holds a few counts of this clonotype. The rearrangement joins TRBV5-1 to TRBJ2-3; the match to TRBD1 covers 12 bases. The CDR3 loop spans 16 amino acids. Losses at the gene ends were 5 bases for V and 0 bases for J; bases not matched to a gene: 4. Germline values: CDR1 SGHRS, CDR2 YFSETQ. The CDR3 nucleotides read TGCGCCAGCAGGGGGACAGGGGGCTTGAGCACAGATACGCAGTATTTT. Translation gives CASRGTGGLSTDTQYF.

This clonotype has at least ten counts. The chain has TRBV10-3 and TRBJ2-7; 8 nucleotides agree with TRBD2. The V gene's germline CDR1 is ENHRY and CDR2 SYGVKD. J gave up 6 bases and V 4 bases, and 8 bases lay outside the gene matches. The CDR3 sequence is 14 residues long. CDR3 sequence reads: CAISVVTSVPEQYF. The CDR3 nucleotides are TGTGCCATCAGTGTGGTGACTAGCGTTCCCGAGCAGTACTTC.

This clonotype was recorded a few times. The chain couples TRBV20-1 to TRBJ2-7; 15 nucleotides match TRBD2. This CDR3 has 17 amino acids. Trimming removed 6 bases from V and 1 base from J; junction bases left unmatched: 10. Germline V gene lookup returns CDR1 DFQATT and CDR2 SNEGSKA (reference sequence). CDR3 region: CSARITGTSGRSYEQYF. The CDR3 nucleotides read TGCAGTGCCAGAATAACCGGGACTAGCGGGAGGTCCTACGAGCAGTACTTC.

This clonotype was seen many times. The gene calls are TRBV27 and TRBJ2-7, with unresolved D. Trimming removed 4 bases from V and 2 bases from J, with 9 bases in between. Germline CDR1 MNHEY, CDR2 SMNVEV (reference sequence). This CDR3 is 13 amino acids long. The DNA of the CDR3 is TGTGCCAGCAGTTACGGTGGGGCCTACGAGCAGTACTTC. Protein product: CASSYGGAYEQYF.

This clonotype was counted at least ten times. The gene calls are TRBV7-6 and TRBJ2-3; D not resolved. The V end lost 1 base, the J end lost 3 bases, and 8 bases lay between the germline ends. From germline, CDR1 is SGHVS and CDR2 FNYEAQ. The CDR3 length is 14 residues. The CDR3 reads CASSLDRRTDTQYF. The DNA of the CDR3 is TGTGCCAGCAGCTTAGACAGAAGAACAGATACGCAGTATTTT.